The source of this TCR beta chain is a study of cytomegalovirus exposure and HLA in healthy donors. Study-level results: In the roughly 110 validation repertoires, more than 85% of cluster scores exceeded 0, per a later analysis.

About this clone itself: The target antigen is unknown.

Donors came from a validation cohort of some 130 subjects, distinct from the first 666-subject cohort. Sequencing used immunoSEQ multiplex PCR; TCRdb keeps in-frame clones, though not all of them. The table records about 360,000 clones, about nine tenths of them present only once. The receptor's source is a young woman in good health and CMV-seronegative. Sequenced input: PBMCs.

CDR3 sequence: CASSGDREIDEQFF. CDR3 DNA sequence: TGTGCCAGCAGTGGGGACAGGGAAATCGATGAGCAGTTCTTC. This chain joins TRBV6-5 and TRBJ2-1; 9 bases align to TRBD1. Germline CDR1 MNHEY, CDR2 SVGAGI. This CDR3 is 14 amino acids long. Unmatched junction bases numbered 7, after V lost 5 bases and J lost 8 bases.